These T cell receptor beta chains were read from a single sample in a study of T cell responses to AZD1222 COVID-19 vaccine. Data came from immunoSEQ multiplex PCR; TCRdb stores just in-frame clones and leaves some out. The sample has around 150,000 clones; 92% are singletons. The sequences come from peripheral blood, collected 28 days after the second AZD1222 dose. These receptors all come from an adult who received the AZD1222 COVID-19 vaccine. The conserved cysteine and the conserved F or W are not part of the CDR3 here. A D gene is named only where the DNA matches it firmly.

CDR3aa,d_gene,v_gene
ASSQGRDRPQH,NA,TRBV4-3
ASRGSGNTIY,NA,TRBV5-6
ASSLGTLRTDTQY,NA,TRBV6-4
ASSYIRVGSPLH,NA,TRBV6-6
ASSVDKYGYT,NA,TRBV9
ASSLVLAGYEQY,TRBD2,TRBV5-1
ASSEGGRGKADTEAF,TRBD1,TRBV25-1
ASSLGTSGSRETQY,TRBD2,TRBV7-6
ASGSPGPMETQY,NA,TRBV12-5
AISESRDRGGNQPQH,TRBD1,TRBV10-3
ASSEWQGVHEQY,TRBD1,TRBV6-1
ASSMGTTGGFNEQY,TRBD1,TRBV19
AISASGGNNEKLF,NA,TRBV10-3
ASISGQYSNQPQH,NA,TRBV19
ASSEALLIEEQY,NA,TRBV6-1
ASILDRGKDEQY,NA,TRBV6-5
AWSEGGANYGYT,NA,TRBV30
ASSFASSYNEQF,NA,TRBV5-4
ASSFFGSETQY,NA,TRBV28
ASSGSRGETQY,NA,TRBV19
ATRGSNEKLF,NA,TRBV4-1
ATRAAYGYT,NA,TRBV19
ASSFGRAVYNEQF,TRBD2,TRBV6-5
ASSLIPHGYT,NA,TRBV7-2
ASNHQRAGANVLT,NA,TRBV28
ASSFPAWSGNTEAF,NA,TRBV28
ASSSVGLAGTKGF,TRBD2,TRBV6-5
ASSVNVGVDPGGTDTQY,NA,TRBV9